These 30 T cell receptor beta chains share one sample of origin, sequenced in a study of T cells in localized non-small cell lung cancer. Profiling relied on immunoSEQ multiplex PCR, and the TCRdb table lists in-frame clones only, not all of them. The sample yields about 34,000 clones, roughly 90% seen once. The material was peripheral blood, obtained before any cancer treatment. All receptors derive from a woman aged 40-70 years with stage I lung adenocarcinoma.

Comments on this clone: The sample carries other DNA sequences with the same CDR3. The chain links TRBV5-1 to TRBJ1-1; the D gene is possibly TRBD1 (5 bases). V dropped 3 bases and J dropped 1 base, with 10 bases sitting between them. Germline CDR1 and CDR2: SGHRS and YFSETQ. This CDR3 comprises 14 residues. The CDR3 region is CASSSIGQNTEAFF. The CDR3 bases are TGCGCCAGCAGCTCGATCGGACAGAACACTGAAGCTTTCTTT. Together with reference TRBV5-1 and TRBJ1-1, the CDR3 gives the full variable domain: KAGVTQTPRYLIKTRGQQVTLSCSPISGHRSVSWYQQTPGQGLQFLFEYFSETQRNKGNFPGRFSGRQFSNSRSEMNVSTLELGDSALYLCASSSIGQNTEAFFGQGTRLTVV.

The rearrangement joins TRBV7-9 to TRBJ1-2; D gene uncertain. V was pared by 1 base and J by 6 bases, with 9 bases between. The length of the CDR3 is 13 residues. Germline V CDR1 and CDR2: SEHNR, FQNEAQ (reference sequence). The CDR3 spells CASSLGWADGYTF. In DNA form, the CDR3 reads TGTGCCAGCAGCTTAGGATGGGCAGATGGCTACACCTTC.

Only a few counts were recorded for this clone. The rearrangement uses TRBV7-9 and TRBJ1-1; no clear D. V dropped 0 bases and J dropped 5 bases, with 4 bases sitting between them. The CDR3 runs 12 residues. Per the germline V gene, CDR1 is SEHNR and CDR2 is FQNEAQ (reference sequence). CDR3 DNA sequence: TGTGCCAGCAGCTTAGCGGCGACTGAAGCTTTCTTT. Protein: CASSLAATEAFF.

This clone occurred a few times. The genes are TRBV15 and TRBJ1-4, with no clear D. The CDR3 spans 13 residues. Trimming cost V 5 bases and J 3 bases, with 7 bases left between them. Germline CDR1 and CDR2: LNHNV and YYDKDF (reference sequence). CDR3 amino acids: CATSGQSNEKLFF. CDR3 in DNA: TGTGCCACCAGCGGGCAGTCTAATGAAAAACTGTTTTTT. The variable domain in full, completed from reference TRBV15 and TRBJ1-4, reads DAMVIQNPRYQVTQFGKPVTLSCSQTLNHNVMYWYQQKSSQAPKLLFHYYDKDFNNEADTPDNFQSRRPNTSFCFLDIRSPGLGDTAMYLCATSGQSNEKLFFGSGTQLSVL.

The rearrangement joins TRBV7-6 to TRBJ2-7; D remains unclear. Between the trimmed V and J ends, which lost 6 bases and 3 bases, there was a span of 12 bases. Looked up from germline, CDR1 is SGHVS and CDR2 is FNYEAQ. This CDR3 is 13 amino acids long. This CDR3 reads CASSRVVDYEQYF. In DNA form, the CDR3 reads TGTGCCAGCAGTAGGGTTGTGGACTACGAGCAGTACTTC.

The CDR3 nucleotides are TGTGCCAGCTCACCACCGTCAGCGTGGGAGGGGGAGACCCAGTACTTC. It codes for CASSPPSAWEGETQYF. This chain uses TRBV18 with TRBJ2-5, with 7 bases fitting TRBD2. Trimming took 0 bases from V and 5 from J; bases not matched to a gene: 9. This CDR3 region has 16 residues. In germline, CDR1 is KGHSH, CDR2 LQKENI.

This chain connects TRBV9 to TRBJ2-2; no firm D call. CDR1 and CDR2 (germline): SGDLS, YYNGEE. The ends were cut back, 4 bases at V and 3 bases at J, with 7 bases in the middle. The CDR3 is made up of 13 amino acids. This chain's CDR3 is CASSPTHTGELFF. Here the CDR3 DNA reads TGTGCCAGCAGCCCTACCCACACCGGGGAGCTGTTTTTT.

This chain links TRBV19 with TRBJ1-1; D unclear. The CDR3 loop spans 14 amino acids. Looked up from germline, CDR1 is LNHDA and CDR2 is SQIVND (reference sequence). Trimming cost V 3 bases and J 6 bases, with 14 bases left between them. The CDR3 DNA is TGTGCCAGTAGTATCTGGCAGGACGGGCCTGAAGCTTTCTTT. Protein sequence: CASSIWQDGPEAFF. Combining the CDR3 with reference TRBV19 and TRBJ1-1 gives the whole variable domain DGGITQSPKYLFRKEGQNVTLSCEQNLNHDAMYWYRQDPGQGLRLIYYSQIVNDFQKGDIAEGYSVSREKKESFPLTVTSAQKNPTAFYLCASSIWQDGPEAFFGQGTRLTVV.

The CDR3 DNA follows: TGTGCCAGCTCACCACCAGCGGGGGGGCCCAATGAGCAGTTCTTC. Protein product: CASSPPAGGPNEQFF. The chain carries TRBV18 and TRBJ2-1; TRBD2 matches 10 bases. The V and J ends lost 0 bases and 6 bases, in that order; junction bases with no gene match: 2. This CDR3 contains 15 residues. Germline CDR1 is KGHSH and CDR2 is LQKENI.

The V call is TRBV6-6, the J call TRBJ1-2; D unresolved. Germline V CDR1 and CDR2: MNHNY, SVGAGI (reference sequence). V gave up 2 bases and J gave up 4 bases, with 14 bases separating them. The CDR3 is made up of 15 amino acids. Written as DNA, the CDR3 is TGTGCCAGCAGTTACGGTGCAGGTGGGAGCTATGGCTACACCTTC. This encodes CASSYGAGGSYGYTF.

CDR3 bases: TGTGCCAGCAGCTTGGATCGGCAGGCGGGTTCAGAGACCCAGTACTTC. Protein: CASSLDRQAGSETQYF. This chain links TRBV5-4 with TRBJ2-5, with a tentative D call TRBD2 (5 bases). Germline V gives CDR1 SGHNT, CDR2 YYREEE (reference sequence). This CDR3 has 16 residues. V was pared by 0 bases and J by 4 bases, with 16 bases between.

The chain employs TRBV27 and TRBJ2-1; 9 bases align to TRBD1. V lost 5 bases to trimming and J lost 5 bases; unmatched junction nucleotides: 1. This CDR3 has 13 amino acids. The germline V gene has CDR1 MNHEY and CDR2 SMNVEV (reference sequence). The CDR3 spells CASSRDRDNEQFF. The CDR3 region has the DNA TGTGCCAGCAGTCGGGACAGGGACAATGAGCAGTTCTTC.

The chain has TRBV27 and TRBJ2-7, with no clear D. This CDR3 region has 14 residues. Germline V CDR1 and CDR2: MNHEY, SMNVEV (reference sequence). V lost 3 bases and J lost 7, with 16 bases in between. DNA of the CDR3: TGTGCCAGCAGTTTTTATCCTAATGCGCGGGAGCAGTACTTC. Amino acid sequence: CASSFYPNAREQYF.

The gene calls are TRBV4-3 and TRBJ1-2; D call uncertain. V was cut by 0 bases and J by 3 bases, with 14 bases left in between. CDR1 is LGHNA and CDR2 is YSLEER in the germline V gene. This CDR3 region has 16 residues. CDR3 residues: CASSQDSGRIDYGYTF. DNA for the CDR3: TGCGCCAGCAGCCAAGATTCCGGCCGGATAGACTATGGCTACACCTTC.

The rearrangement uses TRBV11-3 and TRBJ1-3; D is unresolved. V was trimmed by 6 bases and J by 9 bases, leaving 15 bases between them. The CDR3 spans 13 residues. The germline V gene has CDR1 SGHNT and CDR2 YENEEA. This chain's CDR3 is CASSPDPHGTIYF. The CDR3 coding sequence is TGTGCCAGCAGTCCAGATCCCCACGGCACCATATATTTT.

This chain links TRBV29-1 with TRBJ1-2, with D unresolved. Germline assignment: CDR1 SQVTM and CDR2 ANQGSEA. The V and J ends lost 0 bases and 4 bases respectively, with 6 bases between them. This CDR3 comprises 12 residues. CDR3 bases: TGCAGCGTTGAAGATACAGTCTATGGCTACACCTTC. Protein: CSVEDTVYGYTF.

This clone has a single count. V and J are TRBV29-1 and TRBJ2-7; D possibly corresponds to TRBD1 (5 bases). This CDR3 region has 13 residues. The germline gives CDR1 SQVTM, CDR2 ANQGSEA. V was pared by 6 bases and J by 0 bases, with 12 bases between. As DNA, the CDR3 is TGCAGCGTATTTCAGGGCCCCTCCTACGAGCAGTACTTC. Protein product: CSVFQGPSYEQYF.

The chain has TRBV2 and TRBJ2-3, with a possible D match to TRBD2 (6 bases). The CDR3 runs 14 residues. The V and J ends lost 6 bases and 2 bases respectively, with 12 bases between them. The germline gives CDR1 SNHLY, CDR2 FYNNEI. The CDR3 loop is CASSRDSLTDTQYF. The CDR3 DNA follows: TGTGCCAGCAGCAGGGACTCCCTCACAGATACGCAGTATTTT.

This clone occurred once. The V and J genes are TRBV30 and TRBJ1-1, with TRBD1 matching over 8 bases. Germline V gives CDR1 GTSNPN, CDR2 SVGIG (reference sequence). The CDR3 runs 12 residues. After removal of 7 bases from V and 1 base from J, the junction contained 2 bases not matched to a gene. Here the CDR3 reads CASGTGNTEAFF. In DNA form, the CDR3 reads TGTGCCTCGGGGACAGGGAACACTGAAGCTTTCTTT.

The chain uses TRBV11-2 and TRBJ2-3; TRBD2 aligns across 7 bases. The CDR3 is made up of 15 amino acids. Germline CDR1 reads SGHAT; CDR2 reads FQNNGV. V was clipped by 6 bases and J by 2 bases; unmatched bases: 8. The CDR3 here is CASSFAGDVTDTQYF. CDR3 nucleotides: TGTGCCAGCAGTTTTGCGGGGGATGTCACAGATACGCAGTATTTT. Full variable domain (rest looked up from reference TRBV11-2 and TRBJ2-3): EAGVAQSPRYKIIEKRQSVAFWCNPISGHATLYWYQQILGQGPKLLIQFQNNGVVDDSQLPKDRFSAERLKGVDSTLKIQPAKLEDSAVYLCASSFAGDVTDTQYFGPGTRLTVL.

J is TRBJ1-1 and V is TRBV21-1; the D segment call TRBD1 is taken from the table without a DNA check. TRBV21-1 is given as a pseudogene. CDR3 length: 17 amino acids. For the CDR3, the DNA is TGTGCCAGCAGCAAAGGCTCCGGGACAGGGGGCAAGACTGAAGCTTTCTTT. Translated: CASSKGSGTGGKTEAFF.

The CDR3 DNA reads TGTGCCTGGAACCGACAGGGGATCTGGAATTCACCCCTCCACTTT. Residues: CAWNRQGIWNSPLHF. The chain couples TRBV30 to TRBJ1-6; TRBD1 aligns across 8 bases. V lost 4 bases, J lost 7 bases, and 9 bases stayed unmatched. CDR1 is GTSNPN and CDR2 is SVGIG in the germline V gene (reference sequence). The CDR3 extends over 15 amino acids.

The chain links TRBV7-2 to TRBJ2-1, with D uncertain. This CDR3 has 13 amino acids. In germline, CDR1 is SGHTA, CDR2 FQGNSA. V lost 5 bases and J 10 bases, leaving 15 bases between the germline ends. CDR3 nucleotides: TGTGCCAGCAGCATCTCCGTTCAGGAAGAGCAGTTCTTC. Translation gives CASSISVQEEQFF.

The rearrangement uses TRBV6-5 and TRBJ1-1; tentatively, D is TRBD1 (5 bases). This CDR3 is 14 amino acids long. V was trimmed by 2 bases and J by 0 bases, leaving 7 bases between them. Germline CDR1 reads MNHEY; CDR2 reads SVGAGI. Here the CDR3 reads CASSYVRVNTEAFF. The CDR3 nucleotides read TGTGCCAGCAGTTACGTCAGGGTGAACACTGAAGCTTTCTTT.

V gene TRBV6-5 combines with J gene TRBJ2-4; D could derive from TRBD1 or TRBD2 (6 bases each). Germline V gene sequence: CDR1 MNHEY, CDR2 SVGAGI. The CDR3 runs to 14 residues. The V and J ends lost 4 bases and 2 bases respectively, with 9 bases between them. The CDR3 DNA sequence: TGTGCCAGCAGTTCGGGGGCGACCAAAAACATTCAGTACTTC. Its protein is CASSSGATKNIQYF.

The chain employs TRBV2 and TRBJ1-4; TRBD1 aligns across 11 bases. The J segment lost 15 bases and the V segment lost 1 base, leaving 7 bases of the junction unmatched. The CDR3 is made up of 14 amino acids. Germline assignment: CDR1 SNHLY and CDR2 FYNNEI. The DNA for the CDR3 is TGTGCCAGCAGTGAAGGGACAGGGGGCCCCTCGGTGTTTTTT. It yields the protein CASSEGTGGPSVFF.

This clone was observed once. The chain is built from TRBV7-2 and TRBJ2-5, with D possibly TRBD2 on 6 matching bases. Trimming stripped 5 bases from V and 2 bases from J, with 18 bases between. CDR3 length equals 16 residues. Germline V gene lookup returns CDR1 SGHTA and CDR2 FQGNSA. Here the CDR3 reads CASSLGTWGDQETQYF. The CDR3 bases are TGTGCCAGCAGCCTAGGGACTTGGGGCGATCAAGAGACCCAGTACTTC.

The count of this clone is one. The chain combines TRBV27 with TRBJ1-6; D possibly corresponds to TRBD1 (5 bases). The CDR3 loop spans 18 amino acids. Germline V CDR1 and CDR2: MNHEY, SMNVEV (reference sequence). Trimming pared 2 bases from V and 6 bases from J, leaving 20 bases between. The CDR3 spells CASSLERTRAGFNSPLHF. For the CDR3, the DNA is TGTGCCAGCAGTTTAGAGAGAACCAGGGCGGGTTTTAATTCACCCCTCCACTTT.

J is TRBJ1-1 and V is TRBV12-5, with TRBD1 matching 7 bases. This CDR3 is 14 amino acids long. J gave up 7 bases and V 3 bases, and 8 bases lay outside the gene matches. Germline V lookup: CDR1 LGHNT, CDR2 FRNRAP. The CDR3 here is CASGLGHQGDEAFF. CDR3 nucleotide sequence: TGTGCTAGTGGTTTAGGACACCAGGGGGATGAAGCTTTCTTT.

This sequence joins TRBV2 and TRBJ2-6, with a tentative D call TRBD2 (6 bases). CDR1 and CDR2 from the germline V gene are SNHLY and FYNNEI. The CDR3 totals 13 residues. V lost 7 bases to trimming and J lost 10 bases, with 14 bases between them. The CDR3 DNA follows: TGTGCCAGCATTGGGGACTTAGGGAACGTCCTGACTTTC. Translated: CASIGDLGNVLTF.